The 13 T cell receptor beta chains given below trace back to one sample, sequenced in a study of cytomegalovirus exposure and HLA in healthy donors. The study ran its PCR with 60 Vbeta and 13 Jbeta primers. The repertoire was sequenced with immunoSEQ multiplex PCR; TCRdb's copy has only in-frame clones and lacks some. The data hold around 110,000 clones, with roughly 73% observed a single time. Sequencing was carried out using PBMCs. The receptors here all came from a man aged 40-49 years in good health and CMV-seronegative.

The CDR3 sequence is CSVVFTGGPYGYTF. Here the CDR3 DNA reads TGCAGCGTTGTGTTTACAGGGGGTCCCTATGGCTACACCTTC. The chain recombines TRBV29-1 with TRBJ1-2; 8 bases are shared with TRBD1. With V trimmed by 4 bases and J by 4 bases, 8 bases remained unmatched. The germline gives CDR1 SQVTM, CDR2 ANQGSEA. This CDR3 region has 14 residues.

This clone occurred a few times. The chain has TRBV4-2 and TRBJ2-7, with 9 bases lining up with TRBD2. The CDR3 has 16 amino acids. Germline loops: CDR1 LGHNA, CDR2 YNFKEQ. V shed 0 bases and J 0 bases; nucleotides not matched to a gene: 3. For the CDR3, the DNA is TGTGCCAGCAGCCAAGAGGGTAGCGGGAGCTCCTACGAGCAGTACTTC. Encoded protein: CASSQEGSGSSYEQYF.

This clone was observed a few times. Here the CDR3 DNA reads TGTGCCAGCAGCCGCGGGGGGACAGGGGTTTACGAGCAGTACTTC. It specifies CASSRGGTGVYEQYF. V and J are TRBV7-2 and TRBJ2-7; 10 nucleotides line up with TRBD1. The trim removed 5 bases at V and 4 bases at J, leaving 8 bases unmatched. This CDR3 has 15 residues. Germline CDR1 reads SGHTA; CDR2 reads FQGNSA.

The chain couples TRBV5-6 to TRBJ2-3; TRBD1 matches 7 bases. This CDR3 is 16 amino acids long. From germline, CDR1 is SGHDT and CDR2 YYEEEE. Unmatched junction bases numbered 8, after V lost 3 bases and J lost 1 base. Here the CDR3 reads CASSWGTVDGTDTQYF. In nucleotides, the CDR3 is TGTGCCAGCAGCTGGGGGACAGTTGACGGCACAGATACGCAGTATTTT. Supplemented by reference TRBV5-6 and TRBJ2-3, the full variable domain reads DAGVTQSPTHLIKTRGQQVTLRCSPKSGHDTVSWYQQALGQGPQFIFQYYEEEERQRGNFPDRFSGHQFPNYSSELNVNALLLGDSALYLCASSWGTVDGTDTQYFGPGTRLTVL.

About this clone: At one boundary the junction diverges from the germline segment, which might be a read error. The same CDR3 can be traced to other DNA sequences in this sample. The rearrangement uses TRBV19 and TRBJ2-1, with 13 bases matching TRBD2. The CDR3 covers 14 residues. In germline, CDR1 is LNHDA, CDR2 SQIVND (reference sequence). The CDR3: CASSMGLAGMGPFF. The CDR3 nucleotides read TGTGCCAGCAGTATGGGACTAGCGGGGATGGGGCCGTTCTTC.

The chain joins TRBV29-1 to TRBJ2-6; TRBD1 might be the D (5 bases). The germline V gene encodes CDR1 SQVTM and CDR2 ANQGSEA. The CDR3 extends over 15 amino acids. The germline V and J ends were trimmed by 4 bases and 0 bases, with 10 bases remaining between them. The CDR3 loop reads CSVAIRGSGANVLTF. The DNA of the CDR3 is TGCAGCGTTGCGATAAGGGGCTCTGGGGCCAACGTCCTGACTTTC.

The chain is built from TRBV29-1 and TRBJ2-5; no reliable D call. Germline V gene data show CDR1 as SQVTM and CDR2 as ANQGSEA. The CDR3 loop spans 12 amino acids. V was cut by 4 bases and J by 2 bases, with 8 bases left in between. The CDR3 sequence is CSVAQTQETQYF. For the CDR3, the DNA is TGCAGCGTTGCGCAAACTCAAGAGACCCAGTACTTC.

The chain links TRBV4-1 to TRBJ2-5; D unclear. Trimming took 4 bases from V and 4 from J, leaving 13 bases between them. Germline V gene sequence: CDR1 MGHRA, CDR2 YSYEKL. The CDR3 length is 14 residues. CDR3: CASSPLEYRETQYF. CDR3 bases: TGCGCCAGCAGCCCACTTGAGTACCGAGAGACCCAGTACTTC.

The V call is TRBV5-5, the J call TRBJ1-1; D uncertain. The CDR3 totals 14 residues. Between the trimmed V and J ends, which lost 5 bases and 1 base, there was a span of 12 bases. Germline CDR1 SGHKS, CDR2 YYEKEE (reference sequence). CDR3: CASRIYLSNTEAFF. CDR3 in DNA: TGTGCCAGCAGGATCTATCTTTCGAACACTGAAGCTTTCTTT.

The CDR3 coding sequence is TGTGCCAGCAGTTTAGCGGGAGAGTGGGGGAGGCCCCAGCATTTT. It yields the protein CASSLAGEWGRPQHF. This chain uses TRBV28 with TRBJ1-5; TRBD1 is a possible D gene (5 bases). The CDR3 is made up of 15 amino acids. Germline V lookup: CDR1 MDHEN, CDR2 SYDVKM. Deletions cut 2 bases from V and 9 bases from J, with 17 bases between.

This clone came up once. CDR3: CASSLIQGVNSPLHF. The CDR3 region has the DNA TGTGCCAGCAGCCTTATACAGGGAGTTAATTCACCCCTCCACTTT. The chain recombines TRBV7-2 with TRBJ1-6; perhaps TRBD1 as D (6 bases). V was clipped by 5 bases and J by 6 bases, with 14 bases between them. CDR1 is SGHTA and CDR2 is FQGNSA in the germline V gene. The CDR3 length is 15 residues.

The rearrangement links TRBV12-5 to TRBJ2-3; 9 bases map to TRBD2. V lost 2 bases to trimming and J lost 3 bases; unmatched junction nucleotides: 9. Germline V gene data show CDR1 as LGHNT and CDR2 as FRNRAP. The CDR3 contains 17 residues. CDR3 coding DNA: TGTGCTAGTGGTTTGAGTACCCTAGCGGGGAAGACAGATACGCAGTATTTT. Its protein is CASGLSTLAGKTDTQYF.

The chain joins TRBV19 to TRBJ2-7; maybe TRBD2 (5 bases). The V end lost 3 bases, the J end lost 2 bases, and 11 bases lay between the germline ends. The length of the CDR3 is 14 residues. Germline V gives CDR1 LNHDA, CDR2 SQIVND (reference sequence). The CDR3: CASSIPGEPYEQYF. The CDR3 DNA reads as TGTGCCAGTAGTATCCCCGGGGAGCCCTACGAGCAGTACTTC.